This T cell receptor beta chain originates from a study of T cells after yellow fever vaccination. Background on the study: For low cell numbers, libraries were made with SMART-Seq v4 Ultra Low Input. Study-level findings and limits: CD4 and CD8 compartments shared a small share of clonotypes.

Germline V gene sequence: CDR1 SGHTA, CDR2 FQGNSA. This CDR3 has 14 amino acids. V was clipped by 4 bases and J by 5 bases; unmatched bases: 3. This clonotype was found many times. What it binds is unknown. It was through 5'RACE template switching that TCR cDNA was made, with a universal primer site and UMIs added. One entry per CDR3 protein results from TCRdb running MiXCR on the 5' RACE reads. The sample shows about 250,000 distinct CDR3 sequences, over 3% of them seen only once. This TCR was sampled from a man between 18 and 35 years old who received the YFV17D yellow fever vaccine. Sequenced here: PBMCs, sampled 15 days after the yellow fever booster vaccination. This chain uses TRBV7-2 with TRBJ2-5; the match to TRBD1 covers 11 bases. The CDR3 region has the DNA TGTGCCAGCAGCTCCGGACAGGGGGCTGAGACCCAGTACTTC. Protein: CASSSGQGAETQYF. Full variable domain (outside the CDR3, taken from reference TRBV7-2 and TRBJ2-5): GAGVSQSPSNKVTEKGKDVELRCDPISGHTALYWYRQSLGQGLEFLIYFQGNSAPDKSGLPSDRFSAERTGGSVSTLTIQRTQQEDSAVYLCASSSGQGAETQYFGPGTRLLVL.